This T cell receptor (beta chain) was profiled in a study of blood T cell repertoires in COVID-19. Across the whole study: Italy, Spain and the United States were the sources of the convalescent and acute COVID-19 samples.

Sequencing used immunoSEQ multiplex PCR; TCRdb keeps in-frame clones, though not all of them. The table has around 380,000 clones, around 87% seen once; the top ten hold 1.3%. Recruitment covered 25 or so US areas and drew participants whose ages spanned roughly 18 to 89 years. Participant-given clinical history determined each cohort assignment. Germline CDR1 and CDR2: SEHNR and FQNEAQ (reference sequence). The CDR3 spans 16 residues. V was clipped by 4 bases and J by 5 bases, with 17 bases between them. The source of this sequence is a young man who had recovered from COVID-19. The chain uses TRBV7-9 and TRBJ1-4; D is unresolved. Sequenced: PBMCs or T cells enriched from blood (not recorded which). CDR3 in amino acids: CASSWPGGRVNEKLFF. The CDR3 region has the DNA TGTGCCAGCAGCTGGCCAGGAGGTAGAGTGAATGAAAAACTGTTTTTT.